Presented here are 8 T cell receptor beta chains from one specimen sequenced in a study of cytomegalovirus exposure and HLA in healthy donors. The PCR was carried out with 60 Vbeta primers and 13 Jbeta primers. Some clones are missing from TCRdb's copy, which holds only in-frame ones; the method was immunoSEQ multiplex PCR. The table has 85,000 to 130,000 clones, approximately 70% seen once. Sequenced sample: PBMCs. All receptors derive from a boy aged 10-17 years in good health and CMV-seronegative.

This clone is classed as medium-sized (0.01 to 0.1%). The gene calls are TRBV21-1 and TRBJ2-5; the D call TRBD2 from the table was never checked on the DNA. TRBV21-1 is tagged as a pseudogene. The CDR3 consists of 14 residues. CDR3 DNA: TGTGCCAGCAGCAAACGGCGGGGGAAAGAGACCCAGTACTTC. Protein sequence: CASSKRRGKETQYF.

The chain combines TRBV7-9 with TRBJ2-7, with TRBD1 matching over 7 bases. V gave up 2 bases and J gave up 2 bases; unmatched junction bases: 3. Per germline, CDR1 SEHNR and CDR2 FQNEAQ (reference sequence). CDR3 length: 14 amino acids. CDR3 in amino acids: CASSLQDRTYEQYF. The CDR3 nucleotides read TGTGCCAGCAGCTTACAGGACAGGACCTACGAGCAGTACTTC.

The chain has TRBV12-5 and TRBJ2-7; D perhaps matches TRBD1 (5 bases). Trimming removed 0 bases at V and 0 bases at J, with 12 bases between. Germline lookup yields CDR1 LGHNT and CDR2 FRNRAP. The CDR3 contains 16 residues. The CDR3 region is CASGLVQARSSYEQYF. In nucleotides, the CDR3 is TGTGCTAGTGGTTTGGTACAGGCTAGGAGCTCCTACGAGCAGTACTTC.

V and J are TRBV10-3 and TRBJ2-1; weak D call: TRBD2 (5 bases). Germline-derived CDR1 and CDR2 are ENHRY and SYGVKD. V was pared by 0 bases and J by 6 bases, with 12 bases between. The CDR3 extends over 15 amino acids. This chain's CDR3 is CAISESRVVGNEQFF. The CDR3 coding sequence is TGTGCCATCAGTGAGTCGAGGGTAGTAGGCAATGAGCAGTTCTTC.

The chain is built from TRBV19 and TRBJ1-6, with 10 bases lining up with TRBD1. Germline CDR1 reads LNHDA; CDR2 reads SQIVND (reference sequence). The CDR3 has 14 amino acids. V trimming: 7 bases; J trimming: 14 bases; junction bases outside the gene matches: 11. CDR3 nucleotides: TGTGCCAGTACCACGGGACAGGGGAATCCGTCCCTCCACTTT. As protein: CASTTGQGNPSLHF.

V usage is TRBV29-1 and J usage is TRBJ1-1, with TRBD1 as a possible D gene (5 bases). CDR3 length: 13 residues. The V and J ends lost 7 bases and 4 bases respectively, with 16 bases between them. CDR1 and CDR2 from the germline V gene are SQVTM and ANQGSEA. This chain's CDR3 is CSADRQGGTEAFF. In DNA, the CDR3 is TGCAGCGCCGACCGCCAGGGTGGCACTGAAGCTTTCTTT. Combining the CDR3 with reference TRBV29-1 and TRBJ1-1 gives the whole variable domain SAVISQKPSRDICQRGTSLTIQCQVDSQVTMMFWYRQQPGQSLTLIATANQGSEATYESGFVIDKFPISRPNLTFSTLTVSNMSPEDSSIYLCSADRQGGTEAFFGQGTRLTVV.

This clone was detected only once. The V call is TRBV11-3, the J call TRBJ2-7; TRBD1 is a possible D gene (7 bases). V gave up 1 base and J gave up 2 bases, with 12 bases separating them. The germline CDR1 and CDR2 sequences are SGHNT and YENEEA. The CDR3 length is 15 residues. The CDR3 coding sequence is TGTGCCAGCAGCTTAGCGCGGGACAGCACCTACGAGCAGTACTTC. Translating it yields CASSLARDSTYEQYF. The complete variable domain, with remaining parts taken from reference TRBV11-3 and TRBJ2-7, reads EAGVVQSPRYKIIEKKQPVAFWCNPISGHNTLYWYLQNLGQGPELLIRYENEEAVDDSQLPKDRFSAERLKGVDSTLKIQPAELGDSAVYLCASSLARDSTYEQYFGPGTRLTVT.

The rearrangement joins TRBV9 to TRBJ2-1, with a tentative D call TRBD1 (5 bases). CDR1 is SGDLS, CDR2 YYNGEE, per germline. The germline V and J ends were trimmed by 4 bases and 9 bases, with 14 bases remaining between them. The CDR3 totals 13 residues. Here the CDR3 DNA reads TGTGCCAGCAGCCTTCCAGGGATGGGTGAGCAGTTCTTC. It yields the protein CASSLPGMGEQFF.